This T cell receptor (beta chain) emerged from a study of human T cells and chemical hapten exposure. Study as a whole: Among samples, TCR yields varied mainly because of small differences in pooled library volume.

The CDR3 length is 14 residues. Per germline, CDR1 SGHVS and CDR2 FNYEAQ. Trimming removed 1 base from V and 0 bases from J, with 7 bases in between. Within the library, unique molecular identifiers were attached to each individual cDNA molecule. TCRdb processed the reads anew with MiXCR; each CDR3 protein has one entry. The sample includes about 120,000 distinct CDR3 sequences, 8.5% to 9% of them seen just once. Extraction of total RNA was performed on unfractionated whole blood. This clonotype was observed a handful of times. The sequence derives from a human donor in good health. Some clones in this sample may be carry-over from other donors' samples. The rearrangement links TRBV7-6 to TRBJ2-7; D is unresolved. Sequenced input: whole blood. The CDR3 sequence: CASSLDRFSYEQYF. Here the CDR3 DNA reads TGTGCCAGCAGCTTAGACCGATTCTCCTACGAGCAGTACTTC. Combining the CDR3 with reference TRBV7-6 and TRBJ2-7 gives the whole variable domain GAGVSQSPRYKVTKRGQDVALRCDPISGHVSLYWYRQALGQGPEFLTYFNYEAQQDKSGLPNDRFSAERPEGSISTLTIQRTEQRDSAMYRCASSLDRFSYEQYFGPGTRLTVT.